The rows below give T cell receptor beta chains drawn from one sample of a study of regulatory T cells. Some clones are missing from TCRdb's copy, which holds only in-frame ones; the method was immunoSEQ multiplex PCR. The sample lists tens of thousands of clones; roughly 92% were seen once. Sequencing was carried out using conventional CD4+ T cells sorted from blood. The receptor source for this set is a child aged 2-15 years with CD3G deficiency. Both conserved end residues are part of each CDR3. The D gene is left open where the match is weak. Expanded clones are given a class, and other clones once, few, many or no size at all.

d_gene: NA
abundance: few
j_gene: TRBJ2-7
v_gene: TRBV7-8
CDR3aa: CASSPLVTAEQYF
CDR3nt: TGTGCCAGCAGCCCATTAGTAACGGCCGAGCAGTACTTC

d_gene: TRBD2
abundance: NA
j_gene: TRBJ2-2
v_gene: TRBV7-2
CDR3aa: CASSRRGAGGITGELFF
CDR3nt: TGTGCCAGCAGCCGCCGGGGAGCGGGAGGCATCACCGGGGAGCTGTTTTTT

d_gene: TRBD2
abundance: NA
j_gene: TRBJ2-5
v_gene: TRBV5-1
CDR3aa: CASSLTAGGLIGAKETQYF
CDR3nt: TGCGCCAGCAGCTTGACCGCGGGAGGGCTCATCGGCGCCAAAGAGACCCAGTACTTC

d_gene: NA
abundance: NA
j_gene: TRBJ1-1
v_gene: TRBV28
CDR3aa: CASRKTGWSEAFF
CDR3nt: TGTGCCAGCAGGAAAACAGGGTGGTCTGAAGCTTTCTTT

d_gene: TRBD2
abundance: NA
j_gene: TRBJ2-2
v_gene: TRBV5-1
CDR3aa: CASSLGASGTTGELFF
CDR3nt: TGCGCCAGCAGCTTGGGGGCTAGCGGGACCACCGGGGAGCTGTTTTTT

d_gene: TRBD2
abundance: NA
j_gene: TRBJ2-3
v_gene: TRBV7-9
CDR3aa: CASSRLAGVTDTQYF
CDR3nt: TGTGCCAGCAGCCGCCTAGCGGGAGTCACAGATACGCAGTATTTT

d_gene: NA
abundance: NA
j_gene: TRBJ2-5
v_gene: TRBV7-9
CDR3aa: CASSLWETQYF
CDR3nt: TGTGCCAGCAGCTTATGGGAGACCCAGTACTTC

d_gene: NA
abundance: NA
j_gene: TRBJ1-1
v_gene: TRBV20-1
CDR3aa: CSATRGTEAFF
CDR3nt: TGCAGTGCTACAAGGGGGACTGAAGCTTTCTTT

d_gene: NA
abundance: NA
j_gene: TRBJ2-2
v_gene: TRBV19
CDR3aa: CASSIDRASGELFF
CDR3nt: TGTGCCAGTAGTATAGATCGCGCGTCCGGGGAGCTGTTTTTT

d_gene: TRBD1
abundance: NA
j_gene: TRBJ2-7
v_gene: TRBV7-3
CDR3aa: CASSQDGTAIYEQYF
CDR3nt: TGTGCCAGCAGCCAGGACGGGACAGCAATATACGAGCAGTACTTC

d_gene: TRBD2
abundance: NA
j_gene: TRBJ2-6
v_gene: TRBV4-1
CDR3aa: CASSQDQVAGGSGANVLTF
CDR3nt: TGCGCCAGCAGCCAAGATCAAGTAGCGGGAGGCTCTGGGGCCAACGTCCTGACTTTC

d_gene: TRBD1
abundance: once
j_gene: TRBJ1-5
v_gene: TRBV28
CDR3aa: CASSPQGKGQPQHF
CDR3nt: TGTGCCAGCAGCCCACAGGGGAAAGGACAGCCCCAGCATTTT

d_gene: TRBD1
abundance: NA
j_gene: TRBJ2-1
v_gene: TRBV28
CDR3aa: CASRGLTGIHNEQFF
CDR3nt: TGTGCCAGCAGGGGTTTGACAGGGATCCACAATGAGCAGTTCTTC

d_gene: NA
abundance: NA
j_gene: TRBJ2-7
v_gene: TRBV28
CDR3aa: CASSPLAPDRPYEQYF
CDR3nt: TGTGCCAGCAGTCCCTTAGCACCGGACAGACCCTACGAGCAGTACTTC

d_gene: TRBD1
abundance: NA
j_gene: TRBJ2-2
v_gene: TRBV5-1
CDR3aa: CASSLGDSNTGELFF
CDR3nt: TGCGCCAGCAGCTTGGGGGACAGCAACACCGGGGAGCTGTTTTTT

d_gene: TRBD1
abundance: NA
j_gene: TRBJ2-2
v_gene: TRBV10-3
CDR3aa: CAISGQENGELFF
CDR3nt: TGTGCCATCAGCGGACAGGAGAACGGGGAGCTGTTTTTT

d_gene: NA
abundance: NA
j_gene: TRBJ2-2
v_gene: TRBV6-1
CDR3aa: CASSVAHFTGELFF
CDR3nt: TGTGCCAGCAGTGTTGCCCACTTCACCGGGGAGCTGTTTTTT

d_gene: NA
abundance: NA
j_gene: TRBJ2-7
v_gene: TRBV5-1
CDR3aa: CASSPRASVDEQYF
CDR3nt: TGCGCCAGCAGCCCTCGGGCAAGTGTGGACGAGCAGTACTTC

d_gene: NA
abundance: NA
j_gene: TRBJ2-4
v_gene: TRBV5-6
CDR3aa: CASSLCGIQYF
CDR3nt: TGTGCCAGCAGCTTGTGCGGCATTCAGTACTTC

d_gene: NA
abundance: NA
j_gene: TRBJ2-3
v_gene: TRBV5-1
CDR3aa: CASSKDRIRGGGTDTQYF
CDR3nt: TGCGCCAGCAGCAAAGACAGGATACGCGGCGGTGGCACAGATACGCAGTATTTT

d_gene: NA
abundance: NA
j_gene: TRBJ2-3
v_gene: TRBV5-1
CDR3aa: CASSLEAGKEAYF
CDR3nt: TGCGCCAGCAGCTTGGAGGCGGGAAAGGAAGCGTATTTT

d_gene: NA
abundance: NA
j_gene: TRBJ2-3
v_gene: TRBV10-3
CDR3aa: CAISQTSTDTQYF
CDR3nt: TGTGCCATCAGCCAAACTAGCACAGATACGCAGTATTTT

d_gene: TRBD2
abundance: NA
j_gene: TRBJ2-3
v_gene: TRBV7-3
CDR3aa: CAVKQGGRVGTDTQYF
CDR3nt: TGTGCCGTCAAACAAGGCGGGAGGGTCGGCACAGATACGCAGTATTTT

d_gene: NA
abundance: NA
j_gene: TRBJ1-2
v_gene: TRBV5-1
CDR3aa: CASSFQGIYGYTF
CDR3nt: TGCGCCAGCAGCTTTCAAGGGATTTATGGCTACACCTTC

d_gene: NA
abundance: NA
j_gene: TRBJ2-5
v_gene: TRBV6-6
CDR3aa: CAASQGQMTQYF
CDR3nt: TGTGCCGCCAGCCAGGGACAAATGACCCAGTACTTC

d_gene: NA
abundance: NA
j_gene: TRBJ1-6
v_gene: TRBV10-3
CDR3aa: CAISGTGLTFSPLHF
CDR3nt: TGTGCCATCAGCGGTACGGGACTGACCTTTTCACCCCTCCACTTT

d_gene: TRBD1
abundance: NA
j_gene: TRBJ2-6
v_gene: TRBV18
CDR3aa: CASSPPWTGRTGANVLTF
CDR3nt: TGTGCCAGCTCACCCCCTTGGACAGGGCGTACTGGGGCCAACGTCCTGACTTTC

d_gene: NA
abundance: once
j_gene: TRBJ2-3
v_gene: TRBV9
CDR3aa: CASSKSVKDTQYF
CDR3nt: TGTGCCAGCTCCAAGTCAGTCAAAGATACGCAGTATTTT

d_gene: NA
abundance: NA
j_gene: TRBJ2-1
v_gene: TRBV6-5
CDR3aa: CASSSPAGEQFF
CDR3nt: TGTGCCAGCAGTTCCCCCGCGGGTGAGCAGTTCTTC

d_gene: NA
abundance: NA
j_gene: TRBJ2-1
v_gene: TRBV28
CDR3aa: CASSYWDGNEQFF
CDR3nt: TGTGCCAGCAGCTACTGGGACGGCAATGAGCAGTTCTTC

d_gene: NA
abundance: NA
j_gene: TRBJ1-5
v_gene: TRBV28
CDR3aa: CASSLQGWRQPQHF
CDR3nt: TGTGCCAGCAGTTTACAGGGATGGCGTCAGCCCCAGCATTTT

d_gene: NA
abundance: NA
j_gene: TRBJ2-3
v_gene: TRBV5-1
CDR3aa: CASSLQRPSTDTQYF
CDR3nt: TGCGCCAGCTCTCTACAGCGGCCTAGCACAGATACGCAGTATTTT

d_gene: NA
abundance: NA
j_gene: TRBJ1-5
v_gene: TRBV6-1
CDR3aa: CASSIRVDQPQHF
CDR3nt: TGTGCCAGCAGTATAAGGGTGGATCAGCCCCAGCATTTT